Listed here are 18 T cell receptor beta chains from one sample, sequenced in a study of OX40 agonist ivuxolimab in advanced cancers. Produced via immunoSEQ multiplex PCR; TCRdb's table is partial and in-frame only. Of 70,000 or so clones listed, more than 85% were seen once; the top ten hold about 0.3%. The sample here was CD4+ or CD8+ T cells sorted from blood, taken in a trial of the OX40 agonist ivuxolimab. Receptor source: an adult with an advanced solid tumor such as melanoma, head and neck, liver or kidney cancer.

There are a few counts of this clone. The chain is built from TRBV9 and TRBJ1-3; D is unclear. This CDR3 has 16 amino acids. V was trimmed by 6 bases and J by 1 base, leaving 17 bases between them. Looked up from germline, CDR1 is SGDLS and CDR2 is YYNGEE. The DNA of the CDR3 is TGTGCCAGCACCTCGAGTAATGGTAATTCTGGAAACACCATATATTTT. Amino acids: CASTSSNGNSGNTIYF.

This rearrangement joins TRBV18 to TRBJ1-1; maybe TRBD1 (6 bases). CDR1 and CDR2 from the germline V gene are KGHSH and LQKENI. The length of the CDR3 is 15 residues. V was trimmed by 6 bases and J by 4 bases, leaving 18 bases between them. The CDR3 loop reads CASSPPRGGRTEAFF. CDR3 DNA: TGTGCCAGCTCCCCTCCCCGCGGGGGCCGCACTGAAGCTTTCTTT.

The CDR3 loop is CASGLPDRRNTEAFF. Written as DNA, the CDR3 is TGTGCTAGTGGTTTACCGGACAGAAGGAACACTGAAGCTTTCTTT. The rearrangement links TRBV12-5 to TRBJ1-1, with a possible D match to TRBD1 (6 bases). V was trimmed by 3 bases and J by 1 base, leaving 12 bases between them. The V gene's germline CDR1 is LGHNT and CDR2 FRNRAP. The CDR3 has 15 amino acids. The full variable domain, rest sourced from reference TRBV12-5 and TRBJ1-1, is DARVTQTPRHKVTEMGQEVTMRCQPILGHNTVFWYRQTMMQGLELLAYFRNRAPLDDSGMPKDRFSAEMPDATLATLKIQPSEPRDSAVYFCASGLPDRRNTEAFFGQGTRLTVV.

The rearrangement joins TRBV19 to TRBJ2-7, with 10 bases matching TRBD1. Germline CDR1 reads LNHDA; CDR2 reads SQIVND (reference sequence). The V segment lost 3 bases and the J segment 3 bases; nucleotides outside the gene matches: 5. The CDR3 totals 15 residues. The CDR3: CASSMGGQGYYEQYF. The CDR3 DNA is TGTGCCAGTAGTATGGGGGGACAGGGGTACTACGAGCAGTACTTC.

This clone was seen a single time. V is TRBV2 and J is TRBJ2-5; the match to TRBD2 covers 10 bases. Germline values: CDR1 SNHLY, CDR2 FYNNEI. V shed 0 bases, J shed 5 bases, and the junction held 9 bases outside the gene matches. This CDR3 contains 17 residues. CDR3 nucleotides: TGTGCCAGCAGTGAAGCGCATTTAGCGGGAGGCGGGGAGACCCAGTACTTC. This codes for CASSEAHLAGGGETQYF.

The chain links TRBV6-5 to TRBJ1-1; no clear D. This CDR3 is built from 14 residues. V lost 2 bases and J lost 4, with 11 bases in between. Germline assignment: CDR1 MNHEY and CDR2 SVGAGI. CDR3 bases: TGTGCCAGCAGTTACACCTCGAGGTCCACTGAAGCTTTCTTT. It specifies CASSYTSRSTEAFF.

The chain joins TRBV29-1 to TRBJ2-1, with 7 bases that match TRBD2. This CDR3 region has 12 residues. CDR1 and CDR2 from the germline V gene are SQVTM and ANQGSEA. The V and J ends lost 3 bases and 9 bases, in that order; junction bases with no gene match: 5. The CDR3 nucleotides read TGCAGCGTTGATCCTCAGCGGGGTGAGCAGTTCTTC. Its protein product is CSVDPQRGEQFF.

This chain connects TRBV6-5 to TRBJ1-1; D is ambiguous. The V and J ends lost 4 bases and 7 bases respectively, with 7 bases between them. The CDR3 runs 11 residues. The germline gives CDR1 MNHEY, CDR2 SVGAGI. In DNA, the CDR3 is TGTGCCAGCAGTTCGTGGATTGAAGCTTTCTTT. Amino acids: CASSSWIEAFF.

This chain connects TRBV19 to TRBJ2-7; 12 bases align to TRBD2. The CDR3 is made up of 16 amino acids. V trimming: 6 bases; J trimming: 7 bases; junction bases outside the gene matches: 13. In germline, CDR1 is LNHDA, CDR2 SQIVND (reference sequence). DNA for the CDR3: TGTGCCAGTAGCGGGACTAGCGGGCGCCTCCCTAATGAGCAGTACTTC. Encoded protein: CASSGTSGRLPNEQYF. Combining the CDR3 with reference TRBV19 and TRBJ2-7 gives the whole variable domain DGGITQSPKYLFRKEGQNVTLSCEQNLNHDAMYWYRQDPGQGLRLIYYSQIVNDFQKGDIAEGYSVSREKKESFPLTVTSAQKNPTAFYLCASSGTSGRLPNEQYFGPGTRLTVT.

V usage is TRBV5-6 and J usage is TRBJ2-1; TRBD2 might be the D (6 bases). V lost 4 bases and J 6 bases, leaving 17 bases between the germline ends. Germline V lookup: CDR1 SGHDT, CDR2 YYEEEE. The CDR3 sequence is 15 residues long. CDR3 DNA: TGTGCCAGCAGCGTAGGTCTAGCGTTGCTCAATGAGCAGTTCTTC. Amino acids: CASSVGLALLNEQFF.

The chain links TRBV12-5 to TRBJ1-4, with D possibly matching TRBD1 (5 bases). V shed 6 bases and J shed 0 bases, with 14 bases lying between them. This CDR3 is 16 amino acids long. The germline gives CDR1 LGHNT, CDR2 FRNRAP. The CDR3 DNA follows: TGTGCTAGTGGCACAATGGGGCTTGCAACTAATGAAAAACTGTTTTTT. Amino acids: CASGTMGLATNEKLFF.

This chain joins TRBV6-5 and TRBJ1-1; 9 positions match TRBD1. V lost 7 bases to trimming and J lost 4 bases; unmatched junction nucleotides: 7. CDR3 length: 14 residues. Germline V gene data show CDR1 as MNHEY and CDR2 as SVGAGI. The CDR3 spells CASTPDRGGTEAFF. For the CDR3, the DNA is TGTGCCAGCACCCCGGACAGGGGAGGCACTGAAGCTTTCTTT.

The chain combines TRBV5-6 with TRBJ2-3, with 8 positions matching TRBD2. The CDR3 is 15 residues long. The ends lost 0 bases at V and 4 bases at J; junction bases unmatched: 4. Germline values: CDR1 SGHDT, CDR2 YYEEEE. The CDR3 loop is CASSLVTGGADTQYF. In DNA, the CDR3 is TGTGCCAGCAGCTTGGTTACGGGAGGGGCAGATACGCAGTATTTT.

This chain connects TRBV7-9 to TRBJ1-2; D gene ambiguous. The CDR3 totals 12 residues. CDR1 and CDR2 (germline): SEHNR, FQNEAQ (reference sequence). Trimming took 1 base from V and 4 from J, leaving 4 bases between them. The CDR3 DNA follows: TGTGCCAGCAGCTTAGTGGGCTATGGCTACACCTTC. This translates into CASSLVGYGYTF. The whole variable domain, remainder taken from reference TRBV7-9 and TRBJ1-2, is DTGVSQNPRHKITKRGQNVTFRCDPISEHNRLYWYRQTLGQGPEFLTYFQNEAQLEKSRLLSDRFSAERPKGSFSTLEIQRTEQGDSAMYLCASSLVGYGYTFGSGTRLTVV.

This clone appeared a single time. The CDR3 loop is CASSKTTDYGYTF. CDR3 in DNA: TGTGCCAGCAGTAAGACAACCGACTATGGCTACACCTTC. This chain links TRBV6-5 with TRBJ1-2; no definite D call. The CDR3 sequence is 13 residues long. V lost 5 bases to trimming and J lost 3 bases, with 10 bases between them. Germline CDR1 is MNHEY and CDR2 is SVGAGI.

The chain carries TRBV6-5 and TRBJ2-1; TRBD1 matches 8 bases. V lost 5 bases and J lost 9; bases outside the gene matches: 3. CDR1 is MNHEY, CDR2 SVGAGI, per germline. This CDR3 is 12 amino acids long. Here the CDR3 DNA reads TGTGCCAGCAGTCCGGGGACAGGTGAGCAGTTCTTC. It specifies CASSPGTGEQFF.

Only one count was recorded for this clone. The rearrangement uses TRBV7-9 and TRBJ2-2, with D hard to call. The germline gives CDR1 SEHNR, CDR2 FQNEAQ (reference sequence). The length of the CDR3 is 15 residues. V lost 0 bases and J 6 bases, leaving 11 bases between the germline ends. In nucleotides, the CDR3 is TGTGCCAGCAGCTTAGCGGCATCGTTCGCCGGGGAGCTGTTTTTT. It specifies CASSLAASFAGELFF.

The CDR3 spells CASSGGQGDGYGYTF. The CDR3 nucleotides read TGCGCCAGCAGCGGAGGACAGGGGGATGGCTATGGCTACACCTTC. V gene TRBV5-1 combines with J gene TRBJ1-2; 10 bases agree with TRBD1. Germline values: CDR1 SGHRS, CDR2 YFSETQ. The CDR3 covers 15 residues. V gave up 4 bases and J gave up 4 bases; unmatched junction bases: 7.